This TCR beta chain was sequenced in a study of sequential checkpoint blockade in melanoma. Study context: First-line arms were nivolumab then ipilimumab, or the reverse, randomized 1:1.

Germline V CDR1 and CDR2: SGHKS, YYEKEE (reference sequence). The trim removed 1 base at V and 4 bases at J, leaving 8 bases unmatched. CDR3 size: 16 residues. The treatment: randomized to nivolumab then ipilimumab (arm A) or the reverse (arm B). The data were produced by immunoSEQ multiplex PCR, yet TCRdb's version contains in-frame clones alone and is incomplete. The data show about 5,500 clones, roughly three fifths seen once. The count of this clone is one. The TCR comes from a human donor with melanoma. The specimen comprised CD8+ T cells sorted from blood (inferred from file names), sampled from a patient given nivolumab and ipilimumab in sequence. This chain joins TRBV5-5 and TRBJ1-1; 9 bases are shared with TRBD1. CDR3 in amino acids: CASSLWTGDPVTEAFF. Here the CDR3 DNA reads TGTGCCAGCAGCTTGTGGACAGGGGATCCTGTCACTGAAGCTTTCTTT.